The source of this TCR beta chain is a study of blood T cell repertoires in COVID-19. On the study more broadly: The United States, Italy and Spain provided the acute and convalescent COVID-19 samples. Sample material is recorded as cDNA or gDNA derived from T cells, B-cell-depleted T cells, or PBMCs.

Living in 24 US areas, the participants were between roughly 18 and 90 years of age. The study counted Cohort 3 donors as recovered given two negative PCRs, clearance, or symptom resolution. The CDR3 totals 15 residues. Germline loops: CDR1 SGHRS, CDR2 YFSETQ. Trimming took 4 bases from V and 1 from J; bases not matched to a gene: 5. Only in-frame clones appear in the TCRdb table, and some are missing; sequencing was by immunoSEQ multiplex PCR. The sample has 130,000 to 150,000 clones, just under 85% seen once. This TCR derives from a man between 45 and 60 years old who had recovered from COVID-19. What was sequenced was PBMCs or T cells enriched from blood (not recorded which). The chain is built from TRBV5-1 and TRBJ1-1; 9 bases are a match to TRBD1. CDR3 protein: CASSAYRGQNTEAFF. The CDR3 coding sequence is TGCGCCAGCAGCGCATACAGGGGGCAGAACACTGAAGCTTTCTTT.